A selection of T cell receptor beta chains follows, all from one sample in a study of radiotherapy plus CTLA-4 blockade in lung cancer. The table came from immunoSEQ multiplex PCR; TCRdb's copy has only in-frame clones and leaves some out. The sample contains roughly 69,000 clones, around 69% of which appear only once. This material consisted of peripheral blood, taken from a patient treated with radiotherapy plus ipilimumab. The receptors shown here come from a human donor with non-small cell lung cancer whose response to radiotherapy plus ipilimumab could not be evaluated. Some clones in this sample may be carry-over from other donors' samples. The CDR3 runs from the conserved cysteine through the conserved F or W. The order of the fields is J gene, CDR3 length, V gene, CDR3 protein.

>TRBJ2-1|15|TRBV27
CASSLRSSLGNEQFF
>TRBJ1-6|15|TRBV28
CASSLGTGRNSPLHF
>TRBJ1-6|16|TRBV5-4
CASSFGLGGNNSPLHF
>TRBJ2-7|14|TRBV29-1
CSVERDRGGYEQYF
>TRBJ1-2|12|TRBV25-1
CASSEGGAGYTF
>TRBJ2-7|19|TRBV5-1
CASSLVPSGGSVYSYEQYF
>TRBJ2-2|15|TRBV7-8
CASSFEQGYTGELFF
>TRBJ2-1|15|TRBV5-1
CASSLAAGVYNEQFF
>TRBJ1-4|14|TRBV5-6
CASSFGRGEEKLFF
>TRBJ2-7|12|TRBV5-1
CASSLGRGEQYF
>TRBJ1-5|16|TRBV4-2
CASSQDLAFSNQPQHF
>TRBJ2-3|17|TRBV5-4
CASSLSGTGLKTDTQYF
>TRBJ2-1|16|TRBV5-1
CASSLAGGGQGNEQFF
>TRBJ2-1|19|TRBV4-3
CASSLRLARVTSSYNEQFF
>TRBJ1-4|15|TRBV11-2
CASSFAGGPNEKLFF
>TRBJ2-3|17|TRBV5-1
CASSPGLAGGPADTQYF
>TRBJ2-7|13|TRBV6-5
CASILHRPCEQYF
>TRBJ1-1|14|TRBV19
CASSIQGINTEAFF
>TRBJ2-7|14|TRBV19
CASSPGRGHYEQYF
>TRBJ1-3|12|TRBV28
CASSLWQGTIYF
>TRBJ2-1|11|TRBV29-1
CSGGGGDSHFF
>TRBJ1-6|16|TRBV4-1
CASSPLGGTGNSPLHF
>TRBJ2-5|14|TRBV6-6
CASSYGGAQETQYF
>TRBJ1-2|13|TRBV6-5
CASSYFGAGGYTF
>TRBJ1-1|14|TRBV7-2
CASSLTRGRPEAFF
>TRBJ1-2|14|TRBV2
CASSGWAQSNGYTF
>TRBJ1-2|12|TRBV9
CASSLSNYGYTF
>TRBJ2-7|15|TRBV28
CASSKRRNGRVEQYF
>TRBJ1-3|13|TRBV7-9
CASSSGVRNTIYF
>TRBJ1-2|12|TRBV29-1
CSVDASTGDYTF
>TRBJ1-5|15|TRBV6-1
CASTRGGGSNQPQHF
>TRBJ2-1|16|TRBV4-1
CASSLPFGGVDGEQFF
>TRBJ2-3|17|TRBV5-1
CASSLAVTSGAPDTQYF
>TRBJ2-7|14|TRBV11-2
CASSLGSLSYEQYF
>TRBJ2-2|15|TRBV27
CASSFRTGNTGELFF
>TRBJ2-2|15|TRBV9
CASSVETAPTGELFF
>TRBJ1-2|14|TRBV7-9
CASSSMGQGDGYTF
>TRBJ2-2|14|TRBV9
CASSVVKNTGELFF
>TRBJ2-1|16|TRBV18
CASSPTSGGPYNEQFF
>TRBJ2-3|16|TRBV7-8
CASSHPGLGETDTQYF
>TRBJ1-6|13|TRBV6-5
CASSYHGQSPLHF
>TRBJ1-2|15|TRBV7-2
CASSLGTVANYGYTF
>TRBJ1-4|14|TRBV6-5
CASRDTATNEKLFF
>TRBJ2-1|15|TRBV6-5
CASSSPGQGYNEQFF
>TRBJ2-3|13|TRBV4-2
CASSQGGRDTQYF
>TRBJ2-2|13|TRBV5-1
CASSFDTAGELFF
>TRBJ2-3|15|TRBV4-3
CASSQTTGWTDTQYF
>TRBJ2-3|18|TRBV6-1
CASSELASGGPPADTQYF
>TRBJ2-3|13|TRBV7-3
CASSLGEVDTQYF
>TRBJ2-2|14|TRBV7-7
CASSLDRGTGELFF
>TRBJ1-5|13|TRBV10-1
CASSELSNQPQHF
>TRBJ1-1|14|TRBV5-6
CASSLDGEDTEAFF
>TRBJ2-2|16|TRBV5-1
CASSLSGTGNTGELFF
>TRBJ1-1|14|TRBV6-5
CASSYEEGNTEAFF
>TRBJ1-5|16|TRBV21-1
CARPGTGVDSNQPQHF
>TRBJ2-7|15|TRBV5-6
CASSSTGVDRAEQYF
>TRBJ2-3|14|TRBV6-6
CASSYSEGGGTQYF
>TRBJ1-1|15|TRBV6-1
CASSEAPGQGTEAFF
>TRBJ2-5|15|TRBV18
CASSPGYAGEETQYF